This entry is about one TCR beta chain. Its specificity is not known. The data belong to a study of shared clonotypes between healthy human individuals. Study-wide results and limits: Against clonotypes common to all four donors, non-shared ones had lower generation probabilities.

V was cut by 6 bases and J by 5 bases, with 19 bases left in between. The CDR3 consists of 15 residues. CDR1 and CDR2 (germline): MNHEY, SMNVEV (reference sequence). The donors were adults (healthy and HIV-negative) with no recent acute infections or vaccinations. The method was immunoSEQ multiplex PCR; TCRdb's version includes in-frame clones alone and lacks a portion of them. The repertoire includes about 2.4 million clones, roughly 93% of them detected once, and about 0.39% sits in the top ten. The source is a man in his late teens or twenties in good health. Some clones in this sample may be carry-over from other donors' samples. The chain carries TRBV27 and TRBJ1-2; no definite D call. Sequenced sample: naive CD4+ T cells from PBMCs. As to subset: CD45RA+ positively selected. CDR3 DNA sequence: TGTGCCAGCAGACTCAGAAGAGCTTATACTTATGGCTACACCTTC. Protein sequence: CASRLRRAYTYGYTF.